This T cell receptor beta chain was observed in a study of PD-L1 blockade in urothelial cancer (dated by TCRdb to about 2017). Regarding the complete study: All patients started therapy at some point between 2014 and 2016 and received atezolizumab 1,200 mg intravenously every 3 weeks. A median of approximately 140,000 T cells and just over 80,000 unique TCRs was obtained from blood samples, and a median clonality of about 0.08 was observed. An ECOG performance status of 0 or 1 was recorded for the patients, and 0 to 3 prior chemotherapy regimens had been received by the patients. In the same patients, whole exome sequencing and RNA sequencing of pretreatment tumors were performed in addition to TCR sequencing. Progression-free survival longer than 6 months counted as durable clinical benefit, and TCR features were additionally tested against both progression-free and overall survival. Pretreatment tumor samples, along with matched peripheral blood collected serially before and after atezolizumab treatment, underwent TCR sequencing. Blood samples were analyzed 3 weeks after the start of treatment (second dose) and 6 weeks after the start of treatment. About nine tenths of the roughly 29 patients were identified as males with urothelial cancer of bladder origin, and a prior smoking history was reported by 18 of 29 patients. The study was an exploratory multi-omic analysis of somatic, immune and clinical correlates of response to PD-L1 blockade with atezolizumab in urothelial cancer. Durable clinical benefit was achieved by nine patients and was not achieved by 20 patients. Pretreatment blood TCR-seq was available for about 28 patients, at least one posttreatment blood collection was obtained for 25 or so patients, and tumor TCR-seq was available for 25 or so patients. The paper as a whole reports these results and caveats: Because of the small sample size (n = 29) and the many exploratory analyses performed, the results are intended to be regarded as hypothesis-generating. Among patients with durable benefit, tumor-associated TCR clones showed greater expansion in peripheral blood 3 weeks after treatment started (n ≈ 20, p = 0.022). Improved progression-free and overall survival was found to be associated with pretreatment peripheral blood TCR clonality below the median.

The CDR3 contains 15 residues, cysteine and phenylalanine counted. The DNA shown is the 45-base CDR3, in frame from base 1. Taken from the germline V gene (reference sequence), the CDR1 and CDR2 loops are LNHDA and SQIVND. Ends trimmed: V by 9 bases, J by 2 bases; bases unmatched to a gene: 7. A total of roughly 31 patients with locally advanced or metastatic urothelial carcinoma, treated at Memorial Sloan Kettering on a trial protocol, made up the cohort. Peripheral blood mononuclear cells were collected pretreatment and during treatment, with between 1 and 8 total time points per patient. The Qiagen DNeasy Blood extraction kit was used to purify genomic DNA from total PBMCs and tumor samples. PBMCs were collected pretreatment and during treatment and were isolated and stored as previously described. Each PCR received spiked-in synthetic TCR analog templates so that absolute template abundance could be estimated from read counts. The immunoSEQ assay used bias-controlled V and J gene primers to amplify TCRbeta CDR3 regions from genomic DNA. Rearranged TCRbeta segments were sequenced at approximately 20X coverage. In the source study's methods: Sequencing errors were corrected by clustering and CDR3s were annotated against IMGT to assign V, D and J genes. Only productive TCRbeta rearrangements were used in downstream analyses, excluding out-of-frame or stop-codon sequences. Clonality was computed as one minus Shannon entropy normalized by the log of the number of unique productive sequences. Clones differing between time points or between blood and tumor were identified using Fisher's exact test with Benjamini-Hochberg correction, with an adjusted p below 0.01 applied as the threshold. In TCRdb, the immuneACCESS table is reduced to in-frame sequences with V and J assigned. These tables do not hold every clone; where another copy was compared, an unresolved V gene accounts for under half, and the others remain unexplained. V and J calls and clone size follow that table, whereas D and trimming were derived from the DNA. This sample is represented by about 45,000 clones; roughly 91% of them were singletons. The ten top clones hold 13% to 15% of the sample.

About this clone itself: Its antigen specificity is not known. Base qualities are not at hand, and no much larger clone is one base apart.

The source material was PBMCs, sampled around atezolizumab (anti-PD-L1) treatment. Recombination connected TRBV19 to TRBJ2-6, with 7 bases in between that match TRBD1. The clonotype was recovered from a woman aged 55-75 years with urothelial cancer. CDR3 reads: CASRGGAAGANVLTF. The nucleotide sequence reads TGTGCCAGCCGAGGGGGCGCAGCTGGGGCCAACGTCCTGACTTTC.